This TCR beta chain appears in the sequencing data of a study of PD-1 blockade in mismatch repair-deficient tumors. Across the whole study: Patients had eleven to twelve mismatch repair-deficient cancer types, all previously treated and progressing.

On this clone itself: Its target is unknown.

The study, taken as a whole, reports: Tumor-resident clones, often absent from pretreatment blood, expanded after pembrolizumab and then contracted.

Every patient had mismatch repair deficiency by PCR or immunohistochemistry. TCR sequencing covered a few patients who responded to pembrolizumab. Generated by immunoSEQ multiplex PCR, the TCRdb table keeps only in-frame clones and is missing some. The table includes over 100,000 clones, more than 60% detected once. V shed 5 bases and J 4 bases; nucleotides not matched to a gene: 7. The CDR3 contains 16 residues. The germline V gene encodes CDR1 SGHTA and CDR2 FQGNSA. This chain uses TRBV7-2 with TRBJ2-5; 13 positions agree with TRBD2. Specimen: peripheral blood, collected just over 59 weeks after starting pembrolizumab. The receptor comes from an adult with mismatch repair-deficient cancer. The CDR3 region has the DNA TGTGCCAGCAGCGGAGGGACTAGCGGGATAAGAGAGACCCAGTACTTC. It codes for CASSGGTSGIRETQYF.